The table lists the clone carrying this TCR beta chain with many counts. MiXCR, run by TCRdb on the 5' RACE reads, gives a single entry per CDR3 protein. The data hold about 60,000 distinct CDR3 sequences, with 3% to 4% observed a single time. The data belong to a study of neurological immune-mediated disorders. The V and J ends lost 8 bases and 1 base respectively, with 29 bases between them. The CDR3 totals 19 residues. This receptor was obtained from an older woman with multiple sclerosis. This chain uses TRBV12-3 or TRBV12-4 with TRBJ1-1; weak D call: TRBD1 (5 bases). The sample taken for sequencing was PBMCs. The DNA of the CDR3 is TGTGCCAGCCGACTACAGGCCTACCGATCCGAAACGGCGAACACTGAAGCTTTCTTT. Amino acid sequence: CASRLQAYRSETANTEAFF.